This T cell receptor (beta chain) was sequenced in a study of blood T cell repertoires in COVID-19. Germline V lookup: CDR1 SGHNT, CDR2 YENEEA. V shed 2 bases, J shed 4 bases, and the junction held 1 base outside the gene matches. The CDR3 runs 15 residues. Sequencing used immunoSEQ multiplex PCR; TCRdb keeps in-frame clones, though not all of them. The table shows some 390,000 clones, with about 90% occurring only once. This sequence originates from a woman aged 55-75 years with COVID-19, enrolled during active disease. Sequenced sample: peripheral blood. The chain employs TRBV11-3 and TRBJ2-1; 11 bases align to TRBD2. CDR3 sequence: CASSLLAGGYNEQFF. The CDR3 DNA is TGTGCCAGCAGCTTACTAGCGGGGGGATACAATGAGCAGTTCTTC.